Sequencing of this T cell receptor (beta chain) was carried out in a study of regulatory T cells in long-lasting Graves disease. Time point noted: newly diagnosed GD, antithyroid drugs for less than 3 months. The TCR library used RNA extracted from PBMCs. Study-level results: New patients shared roughly 1,000 public clonotypes, fewer than the 2,741 shared by persistent patients.

There are many counts of this clonotype. Its antigen remains unidentified. HTBI primers from iRepertoire and Arm-PCR of CDR3 regions yielded the TCR beta libraries. TCRdb called the multiplex PCR reads again in MiXCR, with one record for every CDR3 protein. The profile covers a few hundred thousand distinct CDR3 sequences, with 15% to 20% appearing a single time and approximately 15% taken by the ten largest. These same data were also listed under a study on T cells in Graves' hyperthyroidism and ophthalmopathy. Per that paper: Researchers found most expanded thyroid clonotypes above 0.001 in blood as well.

The sample here was peripheral blood mononuclear cells (PBMCs), taken at new diagnosis, from a patient treated with antithyroid drugs. The receptor was isolated from a young woman with Graves disease.

The chain's CDR3 is CATERQYSNQPQHF. The CDR3 DNA reads as TGTGCCACCGAGAGACAGTATAGCAATCAGCCCCAGCATTTT. The chain joins TRBV19 to TRBJ1-5; possible D gene TRBD1, 5 bases. The CDR3 is made up of 14 amino acids. Trimming took off 10 bases at V and 0 bases at J, with 13 bases between the two ends. From germline, CDR1 is LNHDA and CDR2 SQIVND (reference sequence).